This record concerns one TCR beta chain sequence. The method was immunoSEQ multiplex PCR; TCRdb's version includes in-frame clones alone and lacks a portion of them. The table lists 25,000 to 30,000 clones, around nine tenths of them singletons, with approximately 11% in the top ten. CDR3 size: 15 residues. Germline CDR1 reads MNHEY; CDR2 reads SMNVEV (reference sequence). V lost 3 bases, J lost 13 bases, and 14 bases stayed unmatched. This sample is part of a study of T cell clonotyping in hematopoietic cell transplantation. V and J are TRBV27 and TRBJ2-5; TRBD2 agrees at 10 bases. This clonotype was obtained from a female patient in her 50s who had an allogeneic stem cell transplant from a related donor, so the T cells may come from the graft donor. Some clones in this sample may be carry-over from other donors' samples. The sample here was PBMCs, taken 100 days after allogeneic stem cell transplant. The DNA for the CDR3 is TGTGCCAGCAGTTTCTCAAGAGCGGGGGGGTCAAGTATGTACTTC. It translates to CASSFSRAGGSSMYF.